This TCR beta chain was captured by sequencing in a study of Ad26.COV2.S vaccination and SARS-CoV-2 variants. Germline V gives CDR1 SGHAT, CDR2 FQNNGV. The CDR3 runs 14 residues. V lost 6 bases and J lost 5; bases outside the gene matches: 7. Sequencing used immunoSEQ multiplex PCR; TCRdb keeps in-frame clones, though not all of them. This sample has 400,000 to 450,000 clones; 90% occur once, and the top ten carry more than 10%. Documented treatment: 15 to 20 received Ad26.COV2.S at low or high dose, single or two shots; about 5 received placebo; per-sample allocation not given. The investigators took samples on day 63 after the first vaccine or placebo injection. Boston hosted the donor, who was an adult aged 18-55 years.

Specimen: peripheral blood, collected in a trial of Ad26.COV2.S vaccine versus placebo. This sequence joins TRBV11-2 and TRBJ2-5; 9 bases line up with TRBD1. This sequence was found in a person aged 18 to 59 who received the Ad26.COV2.S COVID-19 vaccine or a placebo. CDR3 bases: TGTGCCAGCAGTCGCCGGACAGGGGAGGAGACCCAGTACTTC. It yields the protein CASSRRTGEETQYF.